A selection of T cell receptor beta chains follows, all from one sample in a study of T-cell reconstitution after alpha-beta-depleted transplantation in children. From the PCR reads, TCRdb called clonotypes with MiXCR, one entry per CDR3 protein. The top ten clones hold less than 10% of a sample with 120,000 or so distinct CDR3 sequences, around a tenth of them seen once. Sequencing used PBMCs from the stem cell graft donor, obtained from the stem cell graft. These TCRs come from a human donor who donated a stem cell graft to a child with acute lymphoblastic leukemia. Each CDR3 is given with its conserved first and last residue. The D gene is left open where the match is weak. A clone size is listed for some rows: how often the clone was seen (once, few, many), or a class if it is expanded.

V gene	clone size	J gene	D gene	CDR3 protein	CDR3 DNA
TRBV14	many	TRBJ2-5	-	CASSSYRGRRETQYF	TGTGCCAGCAGCTCGTACCGGGGACGTCGGGAGACCCAGTACTTC
TRBV29-1	many	TRBJ2-1	TRBD2	CSVGGTSLNEQFF	TGCAGCGTTGGCGGGACTAGCCTAAATGAGCAGTTCTTC
TRBV6-5	many	TRBJ2-7	TRBD1	CASRSDRVHPYEQYF	TGTGCCAGCAGATCGGACAGGGTCCACCCCTACGAGCAGTACTTC
TRBV20-1	many	TRBJ2-3	-	CSARVLVQGIADTQYF	TGCAGTGCTAGAGTCTTGGTACAGGGAATCGCAGATACGCAGTATTTT
TRBV7-2	many	TRBJ2-7	-	CASSPAIFEQYF	TGTGCCAGCAGCCCAGCGATATTCGAGCAGTACTTC
TRBV20-1	many	TRBJ1-4	-	CSATLGRALEKLFF	TGCAGTGCTACCTTGGGCAGGGCTCTTGAAAAACTGTTTTTT
TRBV5-1	many	TRBJ2-7	TRBD2	CASSLPPSGGYEQYF	TGCGCCAGCAGCTTGCCTCCTAGCGGGGGCTACGAGCAGTACTTC
TRBV15	many	TRBJ2-3	TRBD2	CATSPDEGAGVLSTDTQYF	TGTGCCACCAGCCCGGACGAAGGAGCGGGAGTATTAAGCACAGATACGCAGTATTTT
TRBV28	many	TRBJ2-1	-	CASSSLGAGQFF	TGTGCCAGCAGTTCTCTCGGGGCTGGACAGTTCTTC
TRBV5-1	many	TRBJ2-4	TRBD1	CASSLGTGTLAKNIQYF	TGCGCCAGCAGCTTAGGGACAGGGACGTTGGCCAAAAACATTCAGTACTTC
TRBV12-3/TRBV12-4	many	TRBJ2-2	-	CASSFRQATGELFF	TGTGCCAGCAGTTTTCGTCAGGCCACCGGGGAGCTGTTTTTT
TRBV29-1	many	TRBJ2-2	TRBD1	CSAKPPTGAVDTGELFF	TGCAGCGCCAAGCCCCCGACAGGGGCGGTGGACACCGGGGAGCTGTTTTTT
TRBV12-3/TRBV12-4	many	TRBJ1-1	TRBD1	CASTIQGVRVTEAFF	TGTGCCAGCACCATACAGGGGGTAAGGGTGACTGAAGCTTTCTTT
TRBV12-5	many	TRBJ1-1	-	CATTTALNTEAFF	TGTGCCACGACGACAGCACTGAACACTGAAGCTTTCTTT
TRBV12-3/TRBV12-4	many	TRBJ1-2	-	CASSLGVSYGYTF	TGTGCCAGCAGTTTGGGGGTCTCCTATGGCTACACCTTC
TRBV14	many	TRBJ2-3	TRBD2	CASSFGLAGGADTQYF	TGTGCCAGCAGCTTCGGTCTAGCGGGAGGGGCAGATACGCAGTATTTT
TRBV29-1	-	TRBJ1-1	-	CSVTRAAGVAFF	TGCAGCGTCACTCGGGCGGCAGGGGTGGCTTTCTTT
TRBV10-3	many	TRBJ2-7	TRBD1	CAIRETGDEQYF	TGTGCCATCAGAGAAACAGGGGACGAGCAGTACTTC
TRBV3-1	-	TRBJ2-3	TRBD2	CATSLNPPLAGGPDTQYF	TGTGCCACCTCCCTCAATCCCCCTCTAGCGGGAGGGCCAGATACGCAGTATTTT
TRBV29-1	many	TRBJ1-1	-	CSVEFPTAQYTEAFF	TGCAGCGTTGAATTCCCCACCGCCCAGTACACTGAAGCTTTCTTT
TRBV5-1	-	TRBJ2-1	TRBD2	CASTSGTSGSNEQFF	TGCGCCAGCACTTCCGGGACTAGCGGGAGTAATGAGCAGTTCTTC
TRBV5-1	-	TRBJ2-7	-	CASSQRAAQYYEQYF	TGCGCCAGCAGCCAAAGGGCAGCCCAATACTACGAGCAGTACTTC
TRBV29-1	many	TRBJ2-3	-	CSALQNTQYF	TGCAGCGCCCTCCAGAATACGCAGTATTTT
TRBV5-1	many	TRBJ1-4	TRBD1	CASSALGTGGEKLFF	TGCGCCAGCAGCGCCCTCGGGACAGGGGGCGAAAAACTGTTTTTT
TRBV5-1	many	TRBJ2-7	-	CASSLANGGPSYEQYF	TGCGCCAGCAGCTTGGCCAACGGGGGTCCCTCCTACGAGCAGTACTTC
TRBV7-2	many	TRBJ2-7	-	CASSSNAPAEQYF	TGTGCCAGCAGCTCGAACGCCCCTGCCGAGCAGTACTTC
TRBV12-3/TRBV12-4	many	TRBJ1-4	-	CASSINEKLFF	TGTGCCAGCAGTATTAATGAAAAACTGTTTTTT
TRBV12-3/TRBV12-4	many	TRBJ2-7	-	CASSLVHRGGSYEQYF	TGTGCCAGCAGTTTGGTTCACAGGGGAGGCTCCTACGAGCAGTACTTC
TRBV29-1	medium-sized	TRBJ2-5	-	CSVEGWFLETQYF	TGCAGCGTTGAGGGGTGGTTTTTAGAGACCCAGTACTTC
TRBV19	many	TRBJ1-1	-	CASISDGGKAEAFF	TGTGCCAGTATCTCTGACGGGGGAAAGGCTGAAGCTTTCTTT